Sequencing of this T cell receptor beta chain was carried out in a study of human T cells and chemical hapten exposure. Documented time point: patch test 1, 2 weeks after DPC sensitization. As to treatment: therapeutic diphenylcyclopropenone sensitization with weekly scalp DPC. Donors were 18 to 70-year-old alopecia patients suitable for DPC. Study-level results: Expanded TCRs formed significantly more large CDR3 similarity clusters than controls.

On this clonotype: Its target is unknown.

The ends were cut back, 6 bases at V and 1 base at J, with 10 bases in the middle. The length of the CDR3 is 13 residues. The library tagged individual cDNA molecules with unique molecular identifiers. In TCRdb, the RACE reads were re-called with MiXCR into one record per CDR3 protein. The table includes about 74,000 distinct CDR3 sequences, about 31% detected once. The sequence derives from a man in his forties with alopecia areata. Some clones in this sample may be carry-over from other donors' samples. The sample consisted of whole blood, taken in connection with sensitization to the hapten diphenylcyclopropenone (DPC). This chain connects TRBV12-3 or TRBV12-4 to TRBJ2-7; D perhaps matches TRBD2 (6 bases). The CDR3 is CASRVAESYEQYF. DNA for the CDR3: TGTGCCAGCAGAGTAGCGGAATCCTACGAGCAGTACTTC.